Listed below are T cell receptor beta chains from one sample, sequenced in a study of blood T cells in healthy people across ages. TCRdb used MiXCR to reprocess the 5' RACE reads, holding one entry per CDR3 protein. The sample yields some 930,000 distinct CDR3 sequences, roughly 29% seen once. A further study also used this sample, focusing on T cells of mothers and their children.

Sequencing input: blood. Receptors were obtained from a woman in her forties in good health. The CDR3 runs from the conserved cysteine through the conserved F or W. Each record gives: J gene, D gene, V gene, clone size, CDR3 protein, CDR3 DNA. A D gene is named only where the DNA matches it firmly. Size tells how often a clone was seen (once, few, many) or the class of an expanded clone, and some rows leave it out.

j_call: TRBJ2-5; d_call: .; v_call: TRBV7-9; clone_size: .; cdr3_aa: CASSSLSDEQYF; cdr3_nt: TGTGCCAGCAGCTCCCTATCCGATGAGCAGTACTTC
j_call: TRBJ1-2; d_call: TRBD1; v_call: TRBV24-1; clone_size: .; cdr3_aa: CATSDNWTGGEGYTF; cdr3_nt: TGTGCCACCAGTGACAACTGGACAGGCGGGGAAGGCTACACCTTC
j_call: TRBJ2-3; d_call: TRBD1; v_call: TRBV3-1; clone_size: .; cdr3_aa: CASSPGQGAGTQYF; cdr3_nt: TGTGCCAGCAGCCCAGGACAGGGGGCCGGGACGCAGTATTTT
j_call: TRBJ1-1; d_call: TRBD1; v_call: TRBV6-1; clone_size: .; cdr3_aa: CASSKDRGNTEAFF; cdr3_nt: TGTGCCAGCAGTAAGGACAGGGGGAACACTGAAGCTTTCTTT
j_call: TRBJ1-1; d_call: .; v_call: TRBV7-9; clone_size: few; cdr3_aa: CASSIRWTEAFF; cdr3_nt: TGTGCCAGCAGCATCCGGTGGACTGAAGCTTTCTTT
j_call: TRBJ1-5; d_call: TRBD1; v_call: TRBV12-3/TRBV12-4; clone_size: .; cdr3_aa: CASSKQGAGNQPQHF; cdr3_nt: TGTGCCAGCAGTAAACAGGGGGCTGGGAATCAGCCCCAGCATTTT
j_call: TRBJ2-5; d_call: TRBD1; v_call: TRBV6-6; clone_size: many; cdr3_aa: CASSYGTGGRETQYF; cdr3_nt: TGTGCCAGCAGTTACGGGACAGGGGGCCGGGAGACCCAGTACTTC
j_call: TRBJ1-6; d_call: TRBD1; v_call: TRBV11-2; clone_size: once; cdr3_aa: CASSFPRDRGSYNSPLHF; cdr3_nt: TGTGCCAGCAGCTTCCCCCGGGACAGAGGCTCCTATAATTCACCCCTCCACTTT
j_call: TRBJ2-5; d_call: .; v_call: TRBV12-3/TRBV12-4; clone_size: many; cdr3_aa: CASSPRRGKTQYF; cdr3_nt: TGTGCCAGCAGTCCGAGGCGGGGAAAGACCCAGTACTTC
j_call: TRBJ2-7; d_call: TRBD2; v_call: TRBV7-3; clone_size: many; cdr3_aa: CASSSVSGGMNEQYF; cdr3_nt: TGTGCCAGCAGCTCCGTTAGCGGGGGGATGAACGAGCAGTACTTC
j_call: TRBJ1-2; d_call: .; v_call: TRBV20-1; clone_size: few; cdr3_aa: CSASIPGAGGYTF; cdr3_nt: TGCAGTGCTAGCATTCCCGGGGCGGGTGGCTACACCTTC
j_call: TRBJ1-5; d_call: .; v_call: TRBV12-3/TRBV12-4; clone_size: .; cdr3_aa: CASSFLGNQPQHF; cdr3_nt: TGTGCCAGCAGTTTCCTAGGGAATCAGCCCCAGCATTTT
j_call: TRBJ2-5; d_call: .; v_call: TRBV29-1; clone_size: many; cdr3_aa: CSAPSPETQYF; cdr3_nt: TGCAGCGCCCCGTCCCCGGAGACCCAGTACTTC
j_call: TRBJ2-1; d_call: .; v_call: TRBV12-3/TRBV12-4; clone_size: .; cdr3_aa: CASSSTGTLPPYVSSYNEQFF; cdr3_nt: TGTGCCAGCAGTTCCACCGGGACATTGCCCCCTTATGTAAGCTCCTACAATGAGCAGTTCTTC
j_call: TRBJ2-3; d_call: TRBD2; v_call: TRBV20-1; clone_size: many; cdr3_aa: CSAHSGLGADTQYF; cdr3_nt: TGCAGTGCCCATAGCGGGTTGGGGGCAGATACGCAGTATTTT
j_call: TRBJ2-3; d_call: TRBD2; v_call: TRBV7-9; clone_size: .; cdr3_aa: CASSLSGVPDTQYF; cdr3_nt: TGTGCCAGCAGCTTAAGCGGGGTCCCAGATACGCAGTATTTT
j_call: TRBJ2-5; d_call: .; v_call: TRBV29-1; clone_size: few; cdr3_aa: CSASRGARETQYF; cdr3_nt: TGCAGCGCCTCTCGAGGGGCCCGGGAGACCCAGTACTTC
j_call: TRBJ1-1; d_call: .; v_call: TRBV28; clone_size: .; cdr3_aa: CASSSPVGGTAEAFF; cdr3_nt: TGTGCCAGCAGTTCCCCTGTTGGGGGAACCGCTGAAGCTTTCTTT
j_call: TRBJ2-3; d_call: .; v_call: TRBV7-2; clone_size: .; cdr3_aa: CASSPGPPTRRNTQYF; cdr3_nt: TGTGCCAGCAGCCCAGGGCCCCCAACTAGACGAAATACGCAGTATTTT
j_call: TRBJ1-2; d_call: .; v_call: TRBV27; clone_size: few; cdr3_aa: CASSFRQNYGYTF; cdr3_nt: TGTGCCAGCAGTTTCCGGCAGAACTATGGCTACACCTTC
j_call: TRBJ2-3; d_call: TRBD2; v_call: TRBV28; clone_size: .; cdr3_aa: CASSRLAGFTDTQYF; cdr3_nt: TGTGCCAGCAGCCGACTAGCGGGGTTCACAGATACGCAGTATTTT
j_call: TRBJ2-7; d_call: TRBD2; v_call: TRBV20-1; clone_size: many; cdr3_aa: CSARDGGGSYEQYF; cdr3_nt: TGCAGTGCTAGAGACGGCGGGGGATCCTACGAGCAGTACTTC
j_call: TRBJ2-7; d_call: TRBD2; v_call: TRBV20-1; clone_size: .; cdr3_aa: CSVSWRGGLDEQYF; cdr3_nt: TGCAGTGTTAGCTGGCGGGGGGGCCTAGACGAGCAGTACTTC
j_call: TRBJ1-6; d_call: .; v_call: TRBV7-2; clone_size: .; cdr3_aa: CASSLRTDMGSPLHF; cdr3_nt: TGTGCCAGCAGCTTAAGGACAGACATGGGCTCACCCCTCCACTTT
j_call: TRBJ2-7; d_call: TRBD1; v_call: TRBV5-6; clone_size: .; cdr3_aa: CASSESTGGDEQYF; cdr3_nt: TGTGCCAGCAGCGAGTCAACAGGGGGCGACGAGCAGTACTTC
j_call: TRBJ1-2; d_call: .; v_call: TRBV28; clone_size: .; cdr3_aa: CASSWTRGGYTF; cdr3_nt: TGTGCCAGCAGTTGGACTCGGGGTGGCTACACCTTC
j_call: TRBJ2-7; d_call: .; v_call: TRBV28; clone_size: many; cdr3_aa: CASSPDRINEQYF; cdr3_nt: TGTGCCAGCAGTCCAGACAGGATCAACGAGCAGTACTTC
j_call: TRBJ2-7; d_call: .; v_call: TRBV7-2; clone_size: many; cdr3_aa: CASSVTTYEQYF; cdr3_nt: TGTGCCAGCAGCGTCACCACCTACGAGCAGTACTTC
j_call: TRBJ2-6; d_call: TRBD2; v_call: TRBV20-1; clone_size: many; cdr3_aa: CSATRGLAGSSGANVLTF; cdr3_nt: TGCAGTGCTACCCGGGGACTAGCGGGTTCCTCTGGGGCCAACGTCCTGACTTTC
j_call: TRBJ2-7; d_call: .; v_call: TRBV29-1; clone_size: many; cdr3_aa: CSVGQGLTYEQYF; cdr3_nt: TGCAGCGTTGGCCAGGGTCTTACCTACGAGCAGTACTTC
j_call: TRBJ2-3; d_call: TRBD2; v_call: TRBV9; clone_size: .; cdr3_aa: CAGSVGGLAGITDTQYF; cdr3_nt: TGTGCCGGCAGCGTAGGGGGACTAGCGGGAATTACAGATACGCAGTATTTT
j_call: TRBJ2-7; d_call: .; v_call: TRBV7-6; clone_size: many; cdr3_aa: CASSSLGRGTHEQYF; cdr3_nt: TGTGCCAGCAGCTCCCTTGGAAGAGGAACCCACGAGCAGTACTTC
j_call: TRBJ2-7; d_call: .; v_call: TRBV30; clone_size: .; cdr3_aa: CAWNFADSYEQYF; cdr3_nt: TGTGCCTGGAACTTCGCCGACTCCTACGAGCAGTACTTC
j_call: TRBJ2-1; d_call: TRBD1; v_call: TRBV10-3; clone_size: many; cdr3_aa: CAISESPGQRHEQFF; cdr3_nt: TGTGCCATCAGTGAGTCTCCGGGACAGCGCCATGAGCAGTTCTTC
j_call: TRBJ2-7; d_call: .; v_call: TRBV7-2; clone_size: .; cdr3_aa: CASSATYSYEQYF; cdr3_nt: TGTGCCAGCAGCGCGACTTACTCCTACGAGCAGTACTTC
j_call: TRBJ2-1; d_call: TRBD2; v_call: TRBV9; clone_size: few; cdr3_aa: CASSVERGSGGALEQFF; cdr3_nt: TGTGCCAGCAGCGTAGAGCGCGGTAGCGGGGGGGCCCTTGAGCAGTTCTTC
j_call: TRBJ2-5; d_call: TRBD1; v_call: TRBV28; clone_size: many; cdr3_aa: CASSLVSGQNDKETQYF; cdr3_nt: TGTGCCAGCAGTTTAGTTTCGGGACAGAATGATAAAGAGACCCAGTACTTC
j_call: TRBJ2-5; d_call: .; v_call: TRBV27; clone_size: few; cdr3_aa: CASSSKGLPQETQYF; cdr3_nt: TGTGCCAGCAGTTCAAAGGGCCTTCCACAAGAGACCCAGTACTTC
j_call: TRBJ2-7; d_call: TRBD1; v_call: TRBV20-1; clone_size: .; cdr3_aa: CSARAGTGGDEQYF; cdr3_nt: TGCAGTGCTAGAGCCGGGACAGGGGGCGACGAGCAGTACTTC
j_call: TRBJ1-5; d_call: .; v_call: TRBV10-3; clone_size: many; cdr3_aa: CAISESTQGPSNQPQHF; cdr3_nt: TGTGCCATCAGTGAGTCGACCCAGGGACCGAGCAATCAGCCCCAGCATTTT
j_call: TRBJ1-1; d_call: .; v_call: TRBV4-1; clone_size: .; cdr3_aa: CASSQGVGARAFF; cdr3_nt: TGCGCCAGCAGCCAAGGGGTGGGGGCTCGGGCTTTCTTT
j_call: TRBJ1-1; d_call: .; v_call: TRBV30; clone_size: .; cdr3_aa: CAWRRGSSQAFF; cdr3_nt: TGTGCCTGGCGCCGGGGGTCAAGTCAAGCTTTCTTT
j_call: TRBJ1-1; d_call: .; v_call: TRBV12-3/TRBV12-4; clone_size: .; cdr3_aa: CASTPTNTEAFF; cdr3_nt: TGTGCCAGCACCCCCACTAACACTGAAGCTTTCTTT
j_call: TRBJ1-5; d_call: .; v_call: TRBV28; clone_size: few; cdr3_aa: CASSFRQYSNQPQHF; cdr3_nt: TGTGCCAGCAGTTTCCGACAGTATAGCAATCAGCCCCAGCATTTT
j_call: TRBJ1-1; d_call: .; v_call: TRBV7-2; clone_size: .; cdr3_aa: CASSLEGVLRGTEAFF; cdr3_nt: TGTGCCAGCAGCTTAGAAGGGGTCTTGCGGGGCACTGAAGCTTTCTTT